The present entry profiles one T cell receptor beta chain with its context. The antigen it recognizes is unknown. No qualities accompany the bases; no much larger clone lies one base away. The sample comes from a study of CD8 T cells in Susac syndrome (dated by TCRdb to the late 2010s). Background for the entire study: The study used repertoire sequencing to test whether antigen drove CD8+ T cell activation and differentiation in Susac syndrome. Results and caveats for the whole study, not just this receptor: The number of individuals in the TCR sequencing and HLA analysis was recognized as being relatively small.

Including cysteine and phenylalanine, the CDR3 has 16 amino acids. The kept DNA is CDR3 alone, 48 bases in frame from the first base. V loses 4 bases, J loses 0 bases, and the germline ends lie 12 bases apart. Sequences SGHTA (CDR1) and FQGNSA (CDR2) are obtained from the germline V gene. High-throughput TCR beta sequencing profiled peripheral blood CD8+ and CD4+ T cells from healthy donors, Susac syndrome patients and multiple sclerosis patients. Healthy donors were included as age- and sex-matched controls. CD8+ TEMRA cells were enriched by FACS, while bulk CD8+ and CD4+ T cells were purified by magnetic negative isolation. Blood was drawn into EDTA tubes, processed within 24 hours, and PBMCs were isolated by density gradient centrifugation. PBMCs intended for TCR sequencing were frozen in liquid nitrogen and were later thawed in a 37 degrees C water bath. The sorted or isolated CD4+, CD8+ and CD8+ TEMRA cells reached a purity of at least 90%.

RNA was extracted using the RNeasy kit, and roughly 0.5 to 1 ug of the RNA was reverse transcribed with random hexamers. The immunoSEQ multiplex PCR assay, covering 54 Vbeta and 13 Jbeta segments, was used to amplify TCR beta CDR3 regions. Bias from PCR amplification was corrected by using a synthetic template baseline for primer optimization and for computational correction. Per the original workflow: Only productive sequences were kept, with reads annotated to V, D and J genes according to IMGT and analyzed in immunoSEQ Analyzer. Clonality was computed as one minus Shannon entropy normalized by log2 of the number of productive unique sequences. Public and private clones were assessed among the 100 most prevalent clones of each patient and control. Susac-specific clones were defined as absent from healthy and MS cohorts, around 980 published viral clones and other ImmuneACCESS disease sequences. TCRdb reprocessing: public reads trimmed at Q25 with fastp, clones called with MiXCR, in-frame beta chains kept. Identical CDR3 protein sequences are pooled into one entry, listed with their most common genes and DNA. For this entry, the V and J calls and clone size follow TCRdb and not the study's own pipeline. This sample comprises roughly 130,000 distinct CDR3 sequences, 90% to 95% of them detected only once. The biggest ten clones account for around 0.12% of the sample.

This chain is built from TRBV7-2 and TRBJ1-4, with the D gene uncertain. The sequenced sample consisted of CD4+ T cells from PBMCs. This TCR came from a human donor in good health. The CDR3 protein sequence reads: CASSSRRIATNEKLFF. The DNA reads TGTGCCAGCAGCTCCCGACGTATTGCAACTAATGAAAAACTGTTTTTT.